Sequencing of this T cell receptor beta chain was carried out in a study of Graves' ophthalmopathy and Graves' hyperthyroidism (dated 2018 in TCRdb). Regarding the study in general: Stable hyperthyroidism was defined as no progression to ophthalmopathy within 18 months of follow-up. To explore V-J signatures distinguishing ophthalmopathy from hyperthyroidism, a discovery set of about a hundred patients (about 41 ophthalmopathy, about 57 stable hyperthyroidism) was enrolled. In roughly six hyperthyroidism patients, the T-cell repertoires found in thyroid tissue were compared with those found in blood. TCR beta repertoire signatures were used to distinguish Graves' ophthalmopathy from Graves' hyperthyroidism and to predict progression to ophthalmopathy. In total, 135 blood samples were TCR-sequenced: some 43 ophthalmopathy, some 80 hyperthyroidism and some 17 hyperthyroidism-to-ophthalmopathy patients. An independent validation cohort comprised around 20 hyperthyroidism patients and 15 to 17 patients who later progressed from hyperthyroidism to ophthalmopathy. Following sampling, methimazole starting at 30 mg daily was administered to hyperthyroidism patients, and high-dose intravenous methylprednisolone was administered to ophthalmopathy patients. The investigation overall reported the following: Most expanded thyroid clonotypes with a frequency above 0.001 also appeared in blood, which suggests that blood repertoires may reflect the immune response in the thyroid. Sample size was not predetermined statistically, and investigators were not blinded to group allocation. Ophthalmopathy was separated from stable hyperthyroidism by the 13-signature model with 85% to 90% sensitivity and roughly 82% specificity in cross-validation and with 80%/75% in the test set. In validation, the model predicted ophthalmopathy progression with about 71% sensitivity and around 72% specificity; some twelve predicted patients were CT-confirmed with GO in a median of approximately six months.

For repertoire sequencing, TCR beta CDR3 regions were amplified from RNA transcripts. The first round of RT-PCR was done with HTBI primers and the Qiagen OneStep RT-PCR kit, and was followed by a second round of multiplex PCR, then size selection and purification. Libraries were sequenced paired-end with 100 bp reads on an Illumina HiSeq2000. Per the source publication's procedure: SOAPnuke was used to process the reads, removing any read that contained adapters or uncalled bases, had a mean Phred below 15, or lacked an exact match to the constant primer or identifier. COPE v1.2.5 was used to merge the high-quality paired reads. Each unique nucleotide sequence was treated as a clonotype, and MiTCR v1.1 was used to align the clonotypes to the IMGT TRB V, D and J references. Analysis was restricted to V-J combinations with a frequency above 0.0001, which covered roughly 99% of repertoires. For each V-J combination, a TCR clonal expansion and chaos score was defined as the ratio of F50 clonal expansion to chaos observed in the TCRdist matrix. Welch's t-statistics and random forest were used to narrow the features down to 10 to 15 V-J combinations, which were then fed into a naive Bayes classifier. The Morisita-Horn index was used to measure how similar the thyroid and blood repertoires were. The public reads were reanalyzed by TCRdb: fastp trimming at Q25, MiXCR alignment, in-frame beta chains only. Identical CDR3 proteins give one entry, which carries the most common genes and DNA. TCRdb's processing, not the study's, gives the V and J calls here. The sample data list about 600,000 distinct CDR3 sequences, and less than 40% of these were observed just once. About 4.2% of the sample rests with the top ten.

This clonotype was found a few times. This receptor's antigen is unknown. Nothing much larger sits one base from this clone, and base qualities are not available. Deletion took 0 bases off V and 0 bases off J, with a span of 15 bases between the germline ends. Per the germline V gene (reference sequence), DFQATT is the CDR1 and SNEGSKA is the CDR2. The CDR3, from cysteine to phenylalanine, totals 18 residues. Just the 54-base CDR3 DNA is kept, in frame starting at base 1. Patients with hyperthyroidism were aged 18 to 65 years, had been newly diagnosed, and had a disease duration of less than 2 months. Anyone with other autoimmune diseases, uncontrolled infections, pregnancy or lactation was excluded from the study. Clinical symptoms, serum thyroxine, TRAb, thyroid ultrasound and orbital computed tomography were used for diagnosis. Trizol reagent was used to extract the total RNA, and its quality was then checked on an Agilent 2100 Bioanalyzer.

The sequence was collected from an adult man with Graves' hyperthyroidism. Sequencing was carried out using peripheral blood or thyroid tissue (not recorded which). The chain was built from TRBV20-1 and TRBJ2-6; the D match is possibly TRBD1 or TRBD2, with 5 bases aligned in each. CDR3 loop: CSARDIRGVRSGANVLTF. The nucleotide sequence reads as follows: TGCAGTGCTAGAGATATTCGAGGGGTCCGCTCTGGGGCCAACGTCCTGACTTTC.